The source of this T cell receptor (beta chain) is a study of CD8+ T cells in alopecia areata. This CDR3 is built from 14 residues. CDR1 MRHNA and CDR2 SNTAGT come from the germline V gene. Trimming removed 5 bases from V and 8 bases from J; junction bases left unmatched: 8. Findings of the study overall: Sequence data from scalp samples additionally include resident alphabeta T cells of normal skin.

cDNA serving as the sequencing template came from extracted, reverse transcribed RNA. Profiled with immunoSEQ multiplex PCR; TCRdb holds only in-frame clones, not every one. The table records about 130,000 clones, about 57% of them present only once. In regard to this clone: The antigen is not known.

The sample here was CD4+ T cells sorted from blood, taken at week 0. This TCR derives from a human donor with alopecia areata. The chain joins TRBV6-4 to TRBJ2-1, with 8 bases lining up with TRBD2. The CDR3 protein is CASSPAGVSDEQFF. CDR3 DNA sequence: TGTGCCAGCAGTCCAGCGGGGGTCTCGGATGAGCAGTTCTTC.